This passage covers 25 T cell receptor beta chains from one sample sequenced in a study of CD8 T cells in Susac syndrome. An input of 0.5 to 1 ug of RNA was subjected to reverse transcription using random hexamers. In TCRdb, the immunoSEQ multiplex PCR reads were re-called with MiXCR into one record per CDR3 protein. The sample lists roughly 180,000 distinct CDR3 sequences, about 95% occurring once. Sequenced material: CD4+ T cells from PBMCs. These receptors all come from a human donor in good health.

The rearrangement joins TRBV15 to TRBJ2-1; 10 bases map to TRBD2. J was trimmed by 4 bases and V by 0 bases; bases with no gene match: 0. Germline values: CDR1 LNHNV, CDR2 YYDKDF (reference sequence). This CDR3 comprises 15 residues. CDR3 amino acids: CATSREAGGYNEQFF. As DNA, the CDR3 is TGTGCCACCAGCAGAGAAGCGGGAGGGTACAATGAGCAGTTCTTC.

This chain links TRBV20-1 with TRBJ2-1, with unresolved D. V lost 0 bases and J 6 bases, leaving 15 bases between the germline ends. The CDR3 runs to 15 residues. The V gene's germline CDR1 is DFQATT and CDR2 SNEGSKA (reference sequence). The CDR3 DNA follows: TGCAGTGCTAGAGATCCCCAGCCCGCTATCAATGAGCAGTTCTTC. This sequence encodes CSARDPQPAINEQFF.

V gene TRBV4-2 combines with J gene TRBJ1-2; D is unresolved. CDR3 length: 14 amino acids. CDR1 is LGHNA and CDR2 is YNFKEQ in the germline V gene. V shed 1 base and J shed 2 bases, with 8 bases lying between them. The CDR3 sequence is CASSQGPENYGYTF. For the CDR3, the DNA is TGTGCCAGCAGCCAAGGGCCTGAGAACTATGGCTACACCTTC.

This clonotype was observed once. The junction does not match germline at one end; this may be a read error. The gene calls are TRBV29-1 and TRBJ2-2, with 11 bases matching TRBD2. Germline CDR1 SQVTM, CDR2 ANQGSEA. This CDR3 is built from 15 residues. The CDR3 nucleotides read TGCAGCGGTGAAACTAGCGGGGGTAACACCGGGGAGCTGTTTTTT. Its translation: CSGETSGGNTGELFF.

V is TRBV24-1 and J is TRBJ1-5, with 7 bases lining up with TRBD1. The CDR3 extends over 16 amino acids. Per the germline V gene, CDR1 is KGHDR and CDR2 is SFDVKD. J was trimmed by 11 bases and V by 4 bases; bases with no gene match: 16. The CDR3 loop is CATSDSWDSRGMSQHF. The DNA for the CDR3 is TGTGCCACCAGTGACTCCTGGGACAGCCGGGGTATGTCCCAGCATTTT.

The chain links TRBV15 to TRBJ2-1; possible D gene TRBD2, 5 bases. Germline assignment: CDR1 LNHNV and CDR2 YYDKDF (reference sequence). CDR3 length: 14 residues. Trimming cost V 0 bases and J 8 bases, with 11 bases left between them. The CDR3 is CATSRDLAPDEQFF. CDR3 coding DNA: TGTGCCACCAGCAGAGACCTAGCCCCGGATGAGCAGTTCTTC.

V usage is TRBV3-1 and J usage is TRBJ2-3; tentatively, D is TRBD1 or TRBD2 (7 bases each). The V and J ends lost 1 base and 5 bases respectively, with 10 bases between them. Germline V gene lookup returns CDR1 LGHDT and CDR2 YNNKEL (reference sequence). This CDR3 spans 14 amino acids. The CDR3 coding sequence is TGTGCCAGCAGCCAAGCAGGGGGGGGAGATACGCAGTATTTT. Translating it yields CASSQAGGGDTQYF.

The chain uses TRBV20-1 and TRBJ2-5; the match to TRBD2 covers 8 bases. The V and J ends lost 3 bases and 4 bases, in that order; junction bases with no gene match: 4. This CDR3 spans 13 amino acids. Per the germline V gene, CDR1 is DFQATT and CDR2 is SNEGSKA (reference sequence). CDR3 nucleotide sequence: TGCAGTGCTAGTAGCGGGAAAAGAGAGACCCAGTACTTC. It is translated as CSASSGKRETQYF.

In its sample, this clonotype was seen once. The chain employs TRBV5-1 and TRBJ2-1; 10 positions agree with TRBD2. The V gene end was trimmed by 4 bases and the J gene end by 2 bases; junction bases not matched to a gene: 6. The CDR3 consists of 16 residues. The germline CDR1 and CDR2 sequences are SGHRS and YFSETQ. In nucleotides, the CDR3 is TGCGCCAGCAGCCTTCTTAGCGGGAGGCCCTACAATGAGCAGTTCTTC. Encoded protein: CASSLLSGRPYNEQFF.

The genes are TRBV30 and TRBJ1-2; D is unclear. Germline V CDR1 and CDR2: GTSNPN, SVGIG (reference sequence). The CDR3 has 14 amino acids. V was shortened by 0 bases and J by 6 bases, with 14 bases between the two germline ends. The CDR3 DNA reads as TGTGCCTGGAGTGTACCCGGACTAGTTAATGGCTACACCTTC. It codes for CAWSVPGLVNGYTF. Drawing the rest from reference TRBV30 and TRBJ1-2, the complete variable domain is SQTIHQWPATLVQPVGSPLSLECTVEGTSNPNLYWYRQAAGRGLQLLFYSVGIGQISSEVPQNLSASRPQDRQFILSSKKLLLSDSGFYLCAWSVPGLVNGYTFGSGTRLTVV.

This clonotype was found once. J is TRBJ1-2 and V is TRBV27, with 8 bases that match TRBD1. From germline, CDR1 is MNHEY and CDR2 SMNVEV (reference sequence). The J segment lost 9 bases and the V segment lost 5 bases, leaving 2 bases of the junction unmatched. The length of the CDR3 is 11 residues. The DNA of the CDR3 is TGTGCCAGCAGTCAGGGGGCTAGCTACACCTTC. Translation: CASSQGASYTF.

The J gene is TRBJ1-4, the V gene TRBV6-5; the match to TRBD1 covers 7 bases. The CDR3 consists of 14 residues. The trim removed 6 bases at V and 8 bases at J, leaving 9 bases unmatched. Germline V CDR1 and CDR2: MNHEY, SVGAGI. The CDR3, as DNA: TGTGCCAGCAGGAACAGGGGCAGGGAGGAAAAACTGTTTTTT. Translated: CASRNRGREEKLFF.

The V call is TRBV5-1, the J call TRBJ2-5; no reliable D call. The CDR3 consists of 16 residues. Trimming pared 3 bases from V and 5 bases from J, leaving 20 bases between. Germline V gene sequence: CDR1 SGHRS, CDR2 YFSETQ. The CDR3 DNA reads as TGCGCCAGCAGCTCCTCTCCGGCGTCTTATTTGGAGACCCAGTACTTC. Translating gives CASSSSPASYLETQYF.

The CDR3 loop is CASSLAFQGRALNEQFF. CDR3 DNA sequence: TGTGCCAGCAGCTTAGCATTTCAGGGTAGGGCCCTCAATGAGCAGTTCTTC. The chain recombines TRBV7-9 with TRBJ2-1, with a tentative D call TRBD1 (5 bases). The CDR3 consists of 17 residues. Trimming stripped 0 bases from V and 6 bases from J, with 18 bases between. Germline V gene data show CDR1 as SEHNR and CDR2 as FQNEAQ (reference sequence).

This chain links TRBV14 with TRBJ1-2, with D possibly matching TRBD1 (6 bases). CDR3 length: 15 amino acids. V lost 6 bases to trimming and J lost 5 bases, with 19 bases between them. Germline-derived CDR1 and CDR2 are SGHDN and FVKESK. CDR3 in amino acids: CASSQPGGGDYGYTF. The CDR3 region has the DNA TGTGCCAGCAGTCAACCCGGAGGGGGAGATTATGGCTACACCTTC.

V and J are TRBV20-1 and TRBJ2-7; 8 nucleotides line up with TRBD2. The CDR3 consists of 13 residues. Trimming took 6 bases from V and 4 from J; bases not matched to a gene: 8. Germline assignment: CDR1 DFQATT and CDR2 SNEGSKA (reference sequence). CDR3 sequence reads: CSAISGSLYEQYF. The DNA of the CDR3 is TGCAGTGCAATCAGCGGGAGTTTGTACGAGCAGTACTTC.

This chain joins TRBV5-1 and TRBJ2-1; unclear D gene. Germline CDR1 and CDR2: SGHRS and YFSETQ. Trimming cost V 0 bases and J 3 bases, with 10 bases left between them. CDR3 size: 15 residues. The CDR3 region is CASSLETSRYNEQFF. DNA for the CDR3: TGCGCCAGCAGCTTGGAGACCAGCCGCTACAATGAGCAGTTCTTC.

The J gene is TRBJ1-2, the V gene TRBV29-1; 7 nucleotides match TRBD1. This CDR3 has 12 amino acids. Germline-derived CDR1 and CDR2 are SQVTM and ANQGSEA. V was pared by 4 bases and J by 4 bases, with 3 bases of the junction left unmatched. The CDR3 is CSVVRGGYGYTF. Written as DNA, the CDR3 is TGCAGCGTTGTCAGGGGGGGCTATGGCTACACCTTC.

On this clonotype itself: This is likely a read error, given that the CDR3 carries no conserved phenylalanine or tryptophan at its end. The chain has TRBV5-1 and TRBJ2-1; 12 nucleotides agree with TRBD2. Germline V gives CDR1 SGHRS, CDR2 YFSETQ. The CDR3 is 16 residues long. J was trimmed by 13 bases and V by 0 bases; bases with no gene match: 11. The CDR3 loop reads CASSLGTSGTLQQQFY. The CDR3 DNA reads TGCGCCAGCAGCTTGGGGACTAGCGGGACCCTACAACAACAGTTCTAC.

The count of this clonotype is one. J is TRBJ1-1 and V is TRBV29-1; TRBD1 aligns across 9 bases. The V and J ends lost 4 bases and 3 bases, in that order; junction bases with no gene match: 9. CDR3 length: 15 amino acids. Germline V gene data show CDR1 as SQVTM and CDR2 as ANQGSEA. This CDR3 reads CSVVGTGLAYTEAFF. The CDR3 nucleotides are TGCAGCGTTGTGGGGACAGGGTTAGCGTACACTGAAGCTTTCTTT.

The chain uses TRBV2 and TRBJ2-7; D is ambiguous. Per the germline V gene, CDR1 is SNHLY and CDR2 is FYNNEI. The CDR3 covers 14 residues. V lost 4 bases, J lost 2 bases, and 12 bases lay in between. The CDR3 protein is CASSVTYTTYEQYF. CDR3 sequence (DNA): TGTGCCAGCAGTGTAACGTACACGACCTACGAGCAGTACTTC.

The J gene is TRBJ2-5, the V gene TRBV29-1, with 7 positions matching TRBD2. Germline V gene lookup returns CDR1 SQVTM and CDR2 ANQGSEA. This CDR3 contains 12 residues. J lost 4 bases, V lost 7 bases, and 6 bases had no gene match. The CDR3 bases are TGCAGCGGCCAGGGCGGGGGAGAGACCCAGTACTTC. Amino acids: CSGQGGGETQYF.

V and J are TRBV11-1 and TRBJ2-5; TRBD2 agrees at 8 bases. The V gene's germline CDR1 is SGHAT and CDR2 FQDESV (reference sequence). CDR3 length: 16 amino acids. V lost 4 bases and J lost 0; bases outside the gene matches: 7. CDR3 amino acids: CASSSPREAYQETQYF. In nucleotides, the CDR3 is TGTGCCAGCAGCTCTCCGCGGGAGGCCTACCAAGAGACCCAGTACTTC.

This clonotype was recorded only once. V is TRBV2 and J is TRBJ2-1, with unresolved D. The CDR3 is made up of 14 amino acids. Trimming took 1 base from V and 8 from J, leaving 12 bases between them. Germline V gene data show CDR1 as SNHLY and CDR2 as FYNNEI. The CDR3 sequence: CASSEGSSPDEQFF. The DNA for the CDR3 is TGTGCCAGCAGTGAAGGGTCTAGTCCGGATGAGCAGTTCTTC.

The rearrangement uses TRBV12-3 or TRBV12-4 and TRBJ1-1, with 7 bases matching TRBD1. This CDR3 contains 14 residues. The trim removed 5 bases at V and 3 bases at J, leaving 6 bases unmatched. CDR3 sequence: CASSKGAEDTEAFF. CDR3 DNA: TGTGCCAGCAGTAAGGGGGCTGAGGACACTGAAGCTTTCTTT.